The following is a T cell receptor (beta chain) sequence with its context. As yet, its antigen is unknown. A read error may produce the germline difference seen at one junction end. This sample's RNA came from whole unsorted tissue. The normal lung tissue was taken more than 3 cm from the tumor edge. This sample was included in a study of tumor and adjacent non-tumor tissue in lung cancer. Across the whole study: Stage I to III disease affected ten to eleven men and about five women aged roughly 31 to 80.

Germline CDR1 reads SGHAT; CDR2 reads FQDESV (reference sequence). There are 13 residues in the CDR3. The study's findings and limits: Normal lung showed higher cumulative top 100 clone frequency than tumor.

The library came from three nested PCR rounds adapted from ARM-PCR protocols. TCRdb re-called the multiplex PCR reads through MiXCR, storing one row per CDR3 protein. The sample contains about 67,000 distinct CDR3 sequences, 76% of which appear only once. The sample consisted of distant non-tumor lung tissue. The receptor's source is a man in his 60s with non-small cell lung cancer. The V gene is TRBV11-1, the J gene TRBJ1-1; D may be TRBD1 (5 bases). CDR3 nucleotide sequence: TGTGCCAGCACCTTAGCGCCGGGGGTCGAAGCTTTCTTT. Protein product: CASTLAPGVEAFF.